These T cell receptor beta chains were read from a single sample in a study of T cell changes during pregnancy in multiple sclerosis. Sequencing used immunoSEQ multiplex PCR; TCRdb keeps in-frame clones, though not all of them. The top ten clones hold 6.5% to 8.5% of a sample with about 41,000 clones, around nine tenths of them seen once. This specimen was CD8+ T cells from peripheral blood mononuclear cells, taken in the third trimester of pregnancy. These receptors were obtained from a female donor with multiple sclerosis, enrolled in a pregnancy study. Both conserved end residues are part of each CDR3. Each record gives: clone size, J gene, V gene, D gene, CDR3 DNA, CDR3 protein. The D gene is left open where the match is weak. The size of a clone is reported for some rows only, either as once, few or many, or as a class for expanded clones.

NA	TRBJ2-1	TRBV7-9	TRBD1	TGTGCCAGCAGCTCCCCGTGGGGACAGGGGACCCATGAGCAGTTCTTC	CASSSPWGQGTHEQFF
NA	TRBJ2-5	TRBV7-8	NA	TGTGCCAGCAGCTTACGGATCGCGGGCGAGACCCAGTACTTC	CASSLRIAGETQYF
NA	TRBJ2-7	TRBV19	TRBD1	TGTGCCAGTAGTCCCCGGACAGGGCCGGGCGAGCAGTACTTC	CASSPRTGPGEQYF
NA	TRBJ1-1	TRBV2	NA	TGTGCCAGCAGTGAGAGACAAAACACTGAAGCTTTCTTT	CASSERQNTEAFF
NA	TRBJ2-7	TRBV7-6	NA	TGTGCCAGCAGCTCCCGCGACACGTTGAGCTCCTACGAGCAGTACTTC	CASSSRDTLSSYEQYF
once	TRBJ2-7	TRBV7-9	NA	TGTGCCAGCAACGACAAGTTTTCCTACGAGCAGTACTTC	CASNDKFSYEQYF
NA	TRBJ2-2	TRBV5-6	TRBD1	TGTGCCAGCAGATGGACAGGGGCTGGGGAGCTGTTTTTT	CASRWTGAGELFF
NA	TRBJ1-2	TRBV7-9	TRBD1	TGTGCCAGCAGCACAGGACAGGGGCTGATAAACTATGGCTACACCTTC	CASSTGQGLINYGYTF
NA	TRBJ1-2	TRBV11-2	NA	TGTGCCAGCTCTACCGATCGGACAGCCCATCCTAACTATGGCTACACCTTC	CASSTDRTAHPNYGYTF
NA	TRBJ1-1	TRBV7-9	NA	TGTGCCAGCAGCCCAAGACAGAACCCGAACACTGAAGCTTTCTTT	CASSPRQNPNTEAFF
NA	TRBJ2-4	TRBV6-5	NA	TGTGCCAGCAGTACGGACTACTTAAACATTCAGTACTTC	CASSTDYLNIQYF